The 12 T cell receptor beta chains below come from one sample, sequenced in a study of Tregs in tolerant kidney transplant recipients. Only in-frame clones appear in the TCRdb table, and some are missing; sequencing was by immunoSEQ multiplex PCR. This sample has roughly 66,000 clones; roughly 92% occur once, and the top ten carry approximately 10%. The sequenced sample was CD8+ T cells from blood, obtained before the transplant. The receptors were sampled from a human donor who received a combined kidney and bone marrow transplant.

This chain joins TRBV21-1 and TRBJ2-7; TRBD2 is taken as the D call from the table, unchecked against the DNA. TRBV21-1 is an annotated pseudogene. This CDR3 has 14 amino acids. The CDR3 nucleotides read TGTGCCAGCAGCAGCGGGGTTGGGCTCTACGAGCAGTACTTC. It codes for CASSSGVGLYEQYF.

The CDR3 bases are TGTGCCAGCAGCCAAAGTGCGGTAGGGGTACTTTACAATGAGCAGTTCTTC. Translating gives CASSQSAVGVLYNEQFF. This chain uses TRBV16 with TRBJ2-1, with D possibly matching TRBD1 (5 bases). Trimming stripped 2 bases from V and 4 bases from J, with 18 bases between. Germline CDR1 is KGHSY and CDR2 is FQNENV. This CDR3 region has 17 residues.

This chain links TRBV6-5 with TRBJ1-2; D uncertain. CDR1 is MNHEY, CDR2 SVGAGI, per germline. This CDR3 has 13 amino acids. The V end was cut by 2 bases, the J end by 8 bases, with 12 bases between. The CDR3 loop is CASSYVSSGGYTF. CDR3 in DNA: TGTGCCAGCAGTTACGTCAGCTCGGGGGGCTACACCTTC.

Here the CDR3 reads CASSPNRGGETQYF. CDR3 DNA: TGTGCCAGCAGCCCTAACAGGGGTGGGGAGACCCAGTACTTC. The V call is TRBV11-2, the J call TRBJ2-5; 7 nucleotides line up with TRBD1. Germline-derived CDR1 and CDR2 are SGHAT and FQNNGV. V lost 5 bases, J lost 5 bases, and 8 bases stayed unmatched. This CDR3 has 14 amino acids.

V and J are TRBV5-1 and TRBJ2-7; D perhaps matches TRBD2 (5 bases). The CDR3 is 14 residues long. V lost 4 bases to trimming and J lost 2 bases, with 13 bases between them. Germline CDR1 and CDR2: SGHRS and YFSETQ. CDR3 residues: CASSGSTRAYEQYF. CDR3 sequence (DNA): TGCGCCAGCAGCGGATCTACGAGGGCCTACGAGCAGTACTTC. Full variable domain (remainder filled in from reference TRBV5-1 and TRBJ2-7): KAGVTQTPRYLIKTRGQQVTLSCSPISGHRSVSWYQQTPGQGLQFLFEYFSETQRNKGNFPGRFSGRQFSNSRSEMNVSTLELGDSALYLCASSGSTRAYEQYFGPGTRLTVT.

This clone was detected only once. The chain couples TRBV29-1 to TRBJ2-5, with D tentatively TRBD2 (6 bases). V was shortened by 4 bases and J by 2 bases, with 11 bases between the two germline ends. CDR1 and CDR2 from the germline V gene are SQVTM and ANQGSEA. This CDR3 region has 13 residues. The CDR3 bases are TGCAGCGTTGTTGGAGGGCAGCAAGAGACCCAGTACTTC. The encoded protein is CSVVGGQQETQYF.

This clone was detected a few times. This chain links TRBV7-3 with TRBJ2-7; a weak D match, TRBD1 (5 bases). CDR1 is SGHTA and CDR2 is FQGTGA in the germline V gene. The V and J ends lost 1 base and 6 bases respectively, with 13 bases between them. This CDR3 spans 14 amino acids. In DNA, the CDR3 is TGTGCCAGCAGCTTAAATGTAGGGGTCGGCGAGCAGTACTTC. Its protein product is CASSLNVGVGEQYF.

The chain joins TRBV2 to TRBJ2-7; D gene unclear. The CDR3 has 10 residues. Germline CDR1 and CDR2: SNHLY and FYNNEI. V shed 7 bases and J shed 4 bases, with 5 bases lying between them. The CDR3 DNA follows: TGTGCCAGCACCGGGTACGAGCAGTACTTC. It specifies CASTGYEQYF. Combining the CDR3 with reference TRBV2 and TRBJ2-7 gives the whole variable domain EPEVTQTPSHQVTQMGQEVILRCVPISNHLYFYWYRQILGQKVEFLVSFYNNEISEKSEIFDDQFSVERPDGSNFTLKIRSTKLEDSAMYFCASTGYEQYFGPGTRLTVT.

The CDR3 nucleotides read TGTGCCAGCAGCCACCCGAGACAGGAAGGCTCCAATGAGCAGTTCTTC. Translating it yields CASSHPRQEGSNEQFF. The chain is built from TRBV4-2 and TRBJ2-1; D might be TRBD1 (6 bases). Germline CDR1 is LGHNA and CDR2 is YNFKEQ. The CDR3 length is 16 residues. V gave up 3 bases and J gave up 6 bases, with 18 bases separating them.

The gene calls are TRBV19 and TRBJ2-5; 8 nucleotides line up with TRBD2. Germline CDR1 LNHDA, CDR2 SQIVND (reference sequence). V was clipped by 8 bases and J by 4 bases; unmatched bases: 6. The CDR3 spans 13 residues. The CDR3 protein is CASRSGGGETQYF. CDR3 nucleotide sequence: TGTGCCAGTCGTTCGGGGGGGGGAGAGACCCAGTACTTC.

The chain uses TRBV9 and TRBJ2-2; TRBD1 is a possible D gene (5 bases). This CDR3 comprises 13 residues. CDR1 and CDR2 (germline): SGDLS, YYNGEE. V was pared by 0 bases and J by 6 bases, with 6 bases between. The CDR3 spells CASSVEGAGELFF. The CDR3 DNA reads TGTGCCAGCAGCGTAGAAGGGGCCGGGGAGCTGTTTTTT.

The chain has TRBV9 and TRBJ2-1, with TRBD2 as a possible D gene (5 bases). Trimming left V 0 bases short and J 4 bases short, with 14 bases between. This CDR3 region has 16 residues. Germline loops: CDR1 SGDLS, CDR2 YYNGEE. The CDR3 nucleotides are TGTGCCAGCAGCGTAGTATCGTGGGAGCCGTACAATGAGCAGTTCTTC. This sequence encodes CASSVVSWEPYNEQFF.